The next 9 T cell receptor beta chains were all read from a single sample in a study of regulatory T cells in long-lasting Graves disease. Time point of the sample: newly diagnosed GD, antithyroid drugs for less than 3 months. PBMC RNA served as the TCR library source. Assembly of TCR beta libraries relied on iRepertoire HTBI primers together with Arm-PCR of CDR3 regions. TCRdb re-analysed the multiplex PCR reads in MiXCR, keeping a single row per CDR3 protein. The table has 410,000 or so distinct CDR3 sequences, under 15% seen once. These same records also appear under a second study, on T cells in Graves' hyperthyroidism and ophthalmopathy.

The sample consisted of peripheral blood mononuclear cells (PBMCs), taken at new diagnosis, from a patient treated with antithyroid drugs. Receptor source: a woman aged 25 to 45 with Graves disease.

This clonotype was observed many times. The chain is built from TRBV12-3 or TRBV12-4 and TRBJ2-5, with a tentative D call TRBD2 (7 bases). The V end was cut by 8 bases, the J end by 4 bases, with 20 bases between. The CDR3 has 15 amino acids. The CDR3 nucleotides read TGTGCCAGCTCCCCGGGGGCGGGAGTTTTAGAGACCCAGTACTTC. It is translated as CASSPGAGVLETQYF.

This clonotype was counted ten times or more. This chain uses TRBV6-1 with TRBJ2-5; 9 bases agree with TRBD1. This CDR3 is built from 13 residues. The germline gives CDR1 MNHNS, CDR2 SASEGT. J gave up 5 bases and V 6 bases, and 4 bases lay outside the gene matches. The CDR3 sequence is CASRRTGVETQYF. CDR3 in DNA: TGTGCCAGCAGAAGGACAGGGGTCGAGACCCAGTACTTC.

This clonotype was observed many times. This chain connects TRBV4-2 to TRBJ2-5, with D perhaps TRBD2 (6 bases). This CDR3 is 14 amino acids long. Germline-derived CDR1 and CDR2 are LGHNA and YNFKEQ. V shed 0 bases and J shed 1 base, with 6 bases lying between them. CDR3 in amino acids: CASSQEGGQETQYF. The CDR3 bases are TGTGCCAGCAGCCAAGAGGGGGGCCAAGAGACCCAGTACTTC.

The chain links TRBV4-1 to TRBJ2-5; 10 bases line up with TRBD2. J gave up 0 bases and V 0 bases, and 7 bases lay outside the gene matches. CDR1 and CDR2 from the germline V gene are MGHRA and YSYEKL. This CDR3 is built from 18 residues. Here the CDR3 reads CASSQDQTSGTYQETQYF. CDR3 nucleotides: TGCGCCAGCAGCCAAGATCAAACTAGCGGGACGTACCAAGAGACCCAGTACTTC.

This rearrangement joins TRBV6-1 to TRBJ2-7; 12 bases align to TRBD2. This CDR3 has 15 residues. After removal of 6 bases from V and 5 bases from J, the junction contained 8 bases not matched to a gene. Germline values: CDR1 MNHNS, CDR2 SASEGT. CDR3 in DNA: TGTGCCAGCAGGGCGGTGGCTAGCGGGAGGGACGAGCAGTACTTC. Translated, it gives CASRAVASGRDEQYF.

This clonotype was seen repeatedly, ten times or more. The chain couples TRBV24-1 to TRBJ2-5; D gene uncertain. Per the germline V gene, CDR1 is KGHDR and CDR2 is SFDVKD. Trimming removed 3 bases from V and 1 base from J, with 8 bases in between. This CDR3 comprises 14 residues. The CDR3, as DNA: TGTGCCACCAGTGATCGCAGCCTCCAAGAGACCCAGTACTTC. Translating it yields CATSDRSLQETQYF.

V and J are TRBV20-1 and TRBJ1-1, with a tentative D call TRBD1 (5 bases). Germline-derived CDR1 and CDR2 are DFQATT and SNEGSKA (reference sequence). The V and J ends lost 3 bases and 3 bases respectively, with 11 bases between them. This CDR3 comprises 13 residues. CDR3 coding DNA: TGCAGTGCTAGCCGGGACTCCTACACTGAAGCTTTCTTT. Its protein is CSASRDSYTEAFF.

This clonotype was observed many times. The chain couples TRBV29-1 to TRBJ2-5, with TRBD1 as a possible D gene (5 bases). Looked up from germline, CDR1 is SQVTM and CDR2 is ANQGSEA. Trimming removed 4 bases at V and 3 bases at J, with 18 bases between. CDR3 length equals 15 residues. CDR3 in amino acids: CSVGDSGRGEETQYF. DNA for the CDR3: TGCAGCGTTGGAGATTCAGGAAGGGGCGAAGAGACCCAGTACTTC. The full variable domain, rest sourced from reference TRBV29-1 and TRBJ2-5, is SAVISQKPSRDICQRGTSLTIQCQVDSQVTMMFWYRQQPGQSLTLIATANQGSEATYESGFVIDKFPISRPNLTFSTLTVSNMSPEDSSIYLCSVGDSGRGEETQYFGPGTRLLVL.

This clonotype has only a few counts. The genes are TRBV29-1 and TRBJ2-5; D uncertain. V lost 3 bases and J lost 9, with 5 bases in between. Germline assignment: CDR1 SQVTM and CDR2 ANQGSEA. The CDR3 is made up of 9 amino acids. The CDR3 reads CSVDSPQYF. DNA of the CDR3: TGCAGCGTTGACAGTCCCCAGTACTTC.